What follows are 5 T cell receptor beta chains derived from one specimen sequenced in a study of vaccination and CD4 T cells after COVID-19. What these receptors recognize is not known. Treatment in this sample: approximately 11-day PBMC culture with coronavirus spike peptide pools or control peptides (ViraFEST assay). Cultured CD4+ T-cell DNA underwent Oncomine TCR Beta short-read sequencing. Using its own MiXCR run on the PCR reads, TCRdb lists one record per CDR3 protein. The sample lists more than 15,000 distinct CDR3 sequences, roughly 46% occurring once. Material for sequencing was CD4+ T cells from blood, cultured in vitro. The receptors were sampled from a human donor who had recovered from COVID-19.

The V gene is TRBV20-1, the J gene TRBJ1-1, with TRBD1 identical over 7 bases. V was clipped by 6 bases and J by 7 bases; unmatched bases: 17. CDR3 size: 15 residues. Germline CDR1 is DFQATT and CDR2 is SNEGSKA (reference sequence). The CDR3 here is CSAPQGGQRWGEAFF. CDR3 nucleotide sequence: TGCAGTGCGCCCCAAGGGGGACAGAGGTGGGGTGAAGCTTTCTTT.

This sequence joins TRBV6-1 and TRBJ2-3, with 11 bases aligning to TRBD2. The germline V gene has CDR1 MNHNS and CDR2 SASEGT. With 7 bases clipped from V and 4 bases from J, the junction kept 7 bases outside the gene matches. CDR3 length equals 15 residues. CDR3 DNA: TGTGCCAGCAAGATTATAGCGGGAGGGGCAGATACGCAGTATTTT. It is translated as CASKIIAGGADTQYF.

CDR3 nucleotide sequence: TGTGCCAGCAGCCGTATGGGGGGAAGCACTGAAGCTTTCTTT. This codes for CASSRMGGSTEAFF. This chain joins TRBV11-3 and TRBJ1-1, with a possible D match to TRBD1 (5 bases). The length of the CDR3 is 14 residues. Trimming stripped 5 bases from V and 4 bases from J, with 14 bases between. In germline, CDR1 is SGHNT, CDR2 YENEEA.

The chain combines TRBV11-2 with TRBJ2-7; D is undetermined. The length of the CDR3 is 14 residues. Per germline, CDR1 SGHAT and CDR2 FQNNGV. The ends were cut back, 4 bases at V and 2 bases at J, with 12 bases in the middle. This CDR3 reads CASSSLRFPYEQYF. Written as DNA, the CDR3 is TGTGCCAGCAGCTCTCTTCGCTTTCCCTACGAGCAGTACTTC.

This clonotype has only a few counts. The chain has TRBV2 and TRBJ1-5; possibly TRBD1 for D (5 bases). Trimming removed 4 bases from V and 1 base from J, with 8 bases in between. The germline V gene encodes CDR1 SNHLY and CDR2 FYNNEI. The CDR3 covers 14 residues. Here the CDR3 reads CASSVGESNQPQHF. The DNA for the CDR3 is TGTGCCAGCAGTGTAGGGGAAAGCAATCAGCCCCAGCATTTT.